This TCR beta chain originates from a study of blood T cells in healthy people across ages. Study-level points and caveats: Fewer expanded clones and more diversity marked long-lived versus aged donors.

This CDR3 has 15 residues. Trimming pared 6 bases from V and 4 bases from J, leaving 18 bases between. Sample-barcoded 5' priming and a J-beta primer mix drove a second PCR of 7 to 11 cycles. TCRdb reanalysed the 5' RACE reads using MiXCR and keeps one entry per CDR3 protein. The data hold 550,000 to 750,000 distinct CDR3 sequences, with 20% to 25% observed a single time. This clonotype was counted a few times. No antigen is known for it. The chain joins TRBV12-3 or TRBV12-4 to TRBJ1-1, with a weak D call TRBD1 (5 bases). The sequence was obtained from a man between 65 and 85 years old in good health. Sequencing input: blood. The CDR3 is CASRGLGRDFTEAFF. DNA of the CDR3: TGTGCCAGCAGGGGGTTAGGCAGGGATTTCACTGAAGCTTTCTTT.